The rows below give T cell receptor beta chains drawn from one sample of a study of response to subunit inactivated influenza vaccine. TCRdb re-analysed the RT-PCR reads in MiXCR, keeping a single row per CDR3 protein. Of about 480,000 distinct CDR3 sequences detected, 10% to 15% appear once; the ten largest clones hold approximately 14%. The sample was PBMCs from blood, taken roughly 47 days after vaccination. The receptors were gathered from a man over 45 who received an inactivated influenza vaccine. Each CDR3 is given with its conserved first and last residue. D genes are given only for firm matches. The size of a clone is reported for some rows only, either as once, few or many, or as a class for expanded clones.

J: TRBJ2-3; size: many; V: TRBV20-1; length: 15; D: TRBD2; CDR3: CSARGLAGSTDTQYF; DNA: TGCAGTGCTAGAGGACTAGCGGGAAGCACAGATACGCAGTATTTT
J: TRBJ1-5; size: many; V: TRBV5-1; length: 14; D: NA; CDR3: CASSLGQGGQPQHF; DNA: TGTGCCAGCAGTTTAGGGCAGGGCGGCCAGCCCCAGCATTTT
J: TRBJ2-2; size: NA; V: TRBV12-3/TRBV12-4; length: 17; D: NA; CDR3: CASSLILGQLNTGELFF; DNA: TGTGCCAGCAGTTTAATCCTCGGACAGCTGAACACCGGGGAGCTGTTTTTT
J: TRBJ1-6; size: few; V: TRBV12-3/TRBV12-4; length: 16; D: TRBD1; CDR3: CASSLGTGGVYSPLHF; DNA: TGTGCCAGCAGTTTGGGGACAGGGGGAGTTTATTCACCCCTCCACTTT
J: TRBJ1-5; size: many; V: TRBV6-1; length: 13; D: TRBD1; CDR3: CASRGQGSQPQHF; DNA: TGTGCCAGCAGGGGACAGGGAAGTCAGCCCCAGCATTTT
J: TRBJ1-2; size: few; V: TRBV20-1; length: 8; D: NA; CDR3: CHIYGYTF; DNA: TGCCACATATATGGCTACACCTTC
J: TRBJ2-5; size: few; V: TRBV18; length: 14; D: NA; CDR3: CASSPLQQKETQYF; DNA: TGTGCCAGCTCACCGCTCCAACAGAAGGAGACCCAGTACTTC
J: TRBJ1-5; size: few; V: TRBV10-3; length: 16; D: NA; CDR3: CAISDRGRMDSQPQHF; DNA: TGTGCCATCAGTGACCGGGGGCGGATGGATAGTCAGCCCCAGCATTTT
J: TRBJ2-3; size: NA; V: TRBV10-3; length: 15; D: TRBD2; CDR3: CAISIAGDSTDTQYF; DNA: TGTGCCATCAGTATAGCGGGGGATAGCACAGATACGCAGTATTTT
J: TRBJ2-1; size: few; V: TRBV29-1; length: 16; D: TRBD2; CDR3: CSVGANPGLGANEQFF; DNA: TGCAGCGTTGGGGCAAACCCGGGACTAGGAGCTAATGAGCAGTTCTTC
J: TRBJ1-5; size: NA; V: TRBV20-1; length: 12; D: NA; CDR3: CSARTPNQPQHF; DNA: TGCAGTGCTAGGACCCCCAATCAGCCCCAGCATTTT
J: TRBJ1-5; size: NA; V: TRBV4-3; length: 17; D: TRBD1; CDR3: CASSEALTGDFNQPQHF; DNA: TGCGCCAGCAGCGAAGCGTTAACAGGGGACTTCAATCAGCCCCAGCATTTT
J: TRBJ2-7; size: few; V: TRBV6-2/TRBV6-3; length: 17; D: TRBD2; CDR3: CASRPLAGGGVTYEQYF; DNA: TGTGCCAGCAGACCTCTAGCGGGAGGAGGGGTGACCTACGAGCAGTACTTC
J: TRBJ1-1; size: NA; V: TRBV5-1; length: 12; D: NA; CDR3: CASSLSGPEAFF; DNA: TGCGCCAGCAGCTTAAGTGGTCCTGAAGCTTTCTTT
J: TRBJ2-1; size: few; V: TRBV12-3/TRBV12-4; length: 16; D: NA; CDR3: CASSLGVIISYNEQFF; DNA: TGTGCCAGCAGTTTAGGGGTTATCATATCCTACAATGAGCAGTTCTTC
J: TRBJ2-5; size: NA; V: TRBV15; length: 15; D: TRBD2; CDR3: CATSRGGTSQETQYF; DNA: TGTGCCACCAGCAGAGGTGGGACTAGCCAAGAGACCCAGTACTTC
J: TRBJ2-1; size: many; V: TRBV11-3; length: 16; D: TRBD2; CDR3: CASSLGGTSSYNEQFF; DNA: TGTGCCAGCAGCTTAGGAGGGACTAGCTCCTACAATGAGCAGTTCTTC